One sample yielded the 6 T cell receptor beta chains listed below, sequenced in a study of blood T cell repertoires in COVID-19. Produced via immunoSEQ multiplex PCR; TCRdb's table is partial and in-frame only. The sample holds 200,000 to 250,000 clones, 80% seen once. The source material was peripheral blood. The source is a human donor in a cohort sampled during active COVID-19.

The chain has TRBV28 and TRBJ1-1; D unresolved. Germline values: CDR1 MDHEN, CDR2 SYDVKM. The CDR3 length is 13 residues. Trimming cost V 8 bases and J 2 bases, with 12 bases left between them. The CDR3 region is CASRPAGNTEAFF. The CDR3 DNA reads TGTGCCAGCCGACCGGCAGGAAACACTGAAGCTTTCTTT.

The chain uses TRBV6-5 and TRBJ1-4, with D perhaps matching TRBD1 (6 bases). V was trimmed by 0 bases and J by 4 bases, leaving 9 bases between them. Germline CDR1 reads MNHEY; CDR2 reads SVGAGI. The CDR3 is made up of 15 amino acids. Written as DNA, the CDR3 is TGTGCCAGCAGTTACTCGGGGACACGTAATGAAAAACTGTTTTTT. It specifies CASSYSGTRNEKLFF.

The rearrangement joins TRBV28 to TRBJ1-4, with 7 bases fitting TRBD1. The CDR3 length is 16 residues. From germline, CDR1 is MDHEN and CDR2 SYDVKM. The J segment lost 6 bases and the V segment lost 4 bases, leaving 11 bases of the junction unmatched. CDR3 region: CASSSPSDRDDEKLFF. CDR3 DNA sequence: TGTGCCAGCAGTTCCCCTTCCGACAGGGACGATGAAAAACTGTTTTTT.

J is TRBJ2-3 and V is TRBV3-1 (or the pseudogene TRBV3-2); 7 bases are a match to TRBD2. Germline V lookup: CDR1 LGHDT, CDR2 YNNKEL (reference sequence). CDR3 size: 17 residues. V shed 2 bases, J shed 3 bases, and the junction held 11 bases outside the gene matches. The CDR3 region is CASSQTPWGGSTDTQYF. The CDR3 nucleotides are TGTGCCAGCAGCCAAACCCCTTGGGGCGGGAGTACAGATACGCAGTATTTT.

This clone came up a few times. The chain couples TRBV27 to TRBJ1-2, with D uncertain. V shed 5 bases and J shed 2 bases, with 15 bases lying between them. CDR3 length equals 15 residues. Germline lookup yields CDR1 MNHEY and CDR2 SMNVEV (reference sequence). The CDR3 protein is CASSPAPYSNYGYTF. The CDR3 nucleotides are TGTGCCAGCAGTCCCGCACCATATAGCAACTATGGCTACACCTTC.

J is TRBJ2-7 and V is TRBV7-9, with unresolved D. The CDR3 contains 11 residues. CDR1 SEHNR and CDR2 FQNEAQ come from the germline V gene (reference sequence). V lost 5 bases and J lost 3, with 5 bases in between. The CDR3 bases are TGTGCCAGCAGCGGCAACTACGAGCAGTACTTC. This gives the protein CASSGNYEQYF.